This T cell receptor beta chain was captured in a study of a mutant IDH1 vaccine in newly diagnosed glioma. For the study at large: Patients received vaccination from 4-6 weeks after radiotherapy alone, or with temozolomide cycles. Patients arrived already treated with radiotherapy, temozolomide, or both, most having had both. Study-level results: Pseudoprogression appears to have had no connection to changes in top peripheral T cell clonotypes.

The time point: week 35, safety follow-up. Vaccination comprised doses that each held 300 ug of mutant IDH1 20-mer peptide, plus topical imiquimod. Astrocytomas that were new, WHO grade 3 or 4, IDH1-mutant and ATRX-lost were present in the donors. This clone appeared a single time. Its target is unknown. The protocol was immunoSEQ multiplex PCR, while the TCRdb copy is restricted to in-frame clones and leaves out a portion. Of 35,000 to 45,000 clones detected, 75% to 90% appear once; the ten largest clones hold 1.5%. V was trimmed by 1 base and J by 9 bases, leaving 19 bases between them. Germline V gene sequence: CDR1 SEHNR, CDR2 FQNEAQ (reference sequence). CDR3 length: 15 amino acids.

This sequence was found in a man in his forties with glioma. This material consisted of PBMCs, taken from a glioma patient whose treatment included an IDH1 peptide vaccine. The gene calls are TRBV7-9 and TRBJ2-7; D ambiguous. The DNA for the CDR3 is TGTGCCAGCAGCTTAGGGGCCTCCCTGTCACCCCGGCAGTACGTC. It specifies CASSLGASLSPRQYV.